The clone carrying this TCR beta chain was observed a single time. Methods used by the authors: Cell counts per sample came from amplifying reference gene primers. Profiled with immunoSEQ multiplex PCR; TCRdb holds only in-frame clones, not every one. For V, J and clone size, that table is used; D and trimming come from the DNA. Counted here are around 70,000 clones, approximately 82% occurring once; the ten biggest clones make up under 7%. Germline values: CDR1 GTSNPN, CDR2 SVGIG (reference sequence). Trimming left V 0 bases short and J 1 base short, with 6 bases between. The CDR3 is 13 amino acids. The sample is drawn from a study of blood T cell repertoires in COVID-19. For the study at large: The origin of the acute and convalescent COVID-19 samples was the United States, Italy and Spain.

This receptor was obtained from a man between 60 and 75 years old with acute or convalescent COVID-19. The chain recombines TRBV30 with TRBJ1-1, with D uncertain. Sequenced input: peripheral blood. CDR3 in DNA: TGTGCCTGGAGTGTAAGAGGGAACACTGAAGCTTTCTTT. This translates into CAWSVRGNTEAFF.